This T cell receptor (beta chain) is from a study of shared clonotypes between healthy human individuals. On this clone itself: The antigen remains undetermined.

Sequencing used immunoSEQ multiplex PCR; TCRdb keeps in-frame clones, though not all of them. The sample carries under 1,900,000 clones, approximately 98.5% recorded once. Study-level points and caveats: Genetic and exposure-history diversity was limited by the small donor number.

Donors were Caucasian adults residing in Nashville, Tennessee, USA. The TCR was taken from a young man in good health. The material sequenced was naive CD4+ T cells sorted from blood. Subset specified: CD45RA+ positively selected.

The CDR3 sequence is CASSVTGRRYNEQFF. For the CDR3, the DNA is TGTGCCAGCAGCGTGACGGGAAGACGGTACAATGAGCAGTTCTTC. V usage is TRBV7-8 and J usage is TRBJ2-1, with D possibly TRBD2 on 5 matching bases. V lost 5 bases to trimming and J lost 4 bases, with 15 bases between them. The germline gives CDR1 SGHVS, CDR2 FQNEAQ. This CDR3 has 15 residues.